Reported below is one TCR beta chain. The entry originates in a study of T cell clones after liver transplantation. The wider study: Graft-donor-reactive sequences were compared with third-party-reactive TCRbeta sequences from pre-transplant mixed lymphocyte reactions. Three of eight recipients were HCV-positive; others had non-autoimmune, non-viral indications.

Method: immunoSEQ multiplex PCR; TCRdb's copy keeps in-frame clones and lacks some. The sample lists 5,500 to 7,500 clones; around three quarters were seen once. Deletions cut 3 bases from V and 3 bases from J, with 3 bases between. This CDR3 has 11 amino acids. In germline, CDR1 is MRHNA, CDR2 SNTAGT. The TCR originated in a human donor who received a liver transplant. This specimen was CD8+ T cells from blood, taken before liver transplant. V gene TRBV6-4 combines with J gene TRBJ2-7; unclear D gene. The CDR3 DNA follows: TGTGCCAGCAGTGATGGCTACGAGCAGTACTTC. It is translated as CASSDGYEQYF.